These 25 T cell receptor beta chains share one sample of origin, sequenced in a study of cytomegalovirus exposure and HLA in healthy donors (dated by TCRdb to the late 2010s). The method was the immunoSEQ multiplex PCR assay. TCRdb took this table from immuneACCESS and kept in-frame rearrangements with V and J called. Such tables lack part of the clones; where checked against another copy, unresolved V genes explain under half of the gap, and the rest is unexplained. The sample contains approximately 140,000 clones, around 86% of them found a single time. The ten largest clones take up roughly 9.4% of the sample. Sequenced material: PBMCs. These receptors were taken from a man between 18 and 29 years old in good health and CMV-seropositive.

The V call is TRBV7-8, the J call TRBJ2-5, with TRBD1 matching 7 bases. Germline V gene sequence: CDR1 SGHVS, CDR2 FQNEAQ. The ends lost 7 bases at V and 3 bases at J; junction bases unmatched: 8. The CDR3 runs to 14 residues. The DNA for the CDR3 is TGTGCCAGCAATCGGGGCAGGGGGAAAGAGACCCAGTACTTC. Its protein product is CASNRGRGKETQYF.

V and J are TRBV28 and TRBJ1-5; TRBD1 might be the D (6 bases). This CDR3 region has 14 residues. The ends were cut back, 5 bases at V and 7 bases at J, with 15 bases in the middle. Germline loops: CDR1 MDHEN, CDR2 SYDVKM. The CDR3 nucleotides are TGTGCCAGCAGTGACCGGGGGGCCGGGCAGCCCCAGCATTTT. Translated, it gives CASSDRGAGQPQHF.

V and J are TRBV5-4 and TRBJ2-3; 8 bases agree with TRBD2. Germline lookup yields CDR1 SGHNT and CDR2 YYREEE (reference sequence). The CDR3 spans 16 residues. Trimming at V came to 3 bases and at J to 2 bases, leaving 8 bases not matched to a gene. The CDR3 loop is CASSSRLTSATDTQYF. The CDR3 bases are TGTGCCAGCAGCTCCCGATTGACTAGCGCCACAGATACGCAGTATTTT.

This clone was observed a single time. The chain couples TRBV30 to TRBJ2-7, with D perhaps TRBD1 (6 bases). CDR1 GTSNPN and CDR2 SVGIG come from the germline V gene (reference sequence). Between the trimmed V and J ends, which lost 2 bases and 0 bases, there was a span of 14 bases. CDR3 length equals 15 residues. The CDR3 DNA follows: TGTGCCTGGAGTCAGGGGCAGGCTGGCTCCTACGAGCAGTACTTC. This codes for CAWSQGQAGSYEQYF.

The genes are TRBV27 and TRBJ2-5; D remains unclear. This CDR3 spans 13 amino acids. The germline CDR1 and CDR2 sequences are MNHEY and SMNVEV (reference sequence). V lost 4 bases and J lost 0, with 6 bases in between. The CDR3 DNA reads TGTGCCAGCAGTTCCTCGTACCAAGAGACCCAGTACTTC. This sequence encodes CASSSSYQETQYF.

The chain recombines TRBV27 with TRBJ1-2; perhaps TRBD1 as D (5 bases). This CDR3 spans 14 amino acids. Looked up from germline, CDR1 is MNHEY and CDR2 is SMNVEV (reference sequence). The V end was cut by 2 bases, the J end by 1 base, with 8 bases between. The DNA for the CDR3 is TGTGCCAGCAGTTTAGAAAGGGGTAACTATGGCTACACCTTC. Protein sequence: CASSLERGNYGYTF.

CDR3 residues: CASSQITREGPDTQYF. The CDR3, as DNA: TGTGCCAGCAGCCAAATTACTAGGGAGGGGCCAGATACGCAGTATTTT. This rearrangement joins TRBV4-2 to TRBJ2-3; 7 nucleotides agree with TRBD2. The V segment lost 2 bases and the J segment 4 bases; nucleotides outside the gene matches: 9. Germline assignment: CDR1 LGHNA and CDR2 YNFKEQ. CDR3 length equals 16 residues.

This chain uses TRBV11-2 with TRBJ2-3; 10 positions match TRBD1. Unmatched junction bases numbered 5, after V lost 2 bases and J lost 3 bases. The germline gives CDR1 SGHAT, CDR2 FQNNGV. This CDR3 has 16 amino acids. CDR3 protein: CASSLSGTGETDTQYF. The CDR3 DNA sequence: TGTGCCAGCAGCTTATCCGGGACAGGGGAGACAGATACGCAGTATTTT. Full variable domain (missing parts from reference TRBV11-2 and TRBJ2-3): EAGVAQSPRYKIIEKRQSVAFWCNPISGHATLYWYQQILGQGPKLLIQFQNNGVVDDSQLPKDRFSAERLKGVDSTLKIQPAKLEDSAVYLCASSLSGTGETDTQYFGPGTRLTVL.

The chain links TRBV27 to TRBJ1-1, with 9 bases lining up with TRBD1. V gave up 5 bases and J gave up 0 bases; unmatched junction bases: 13. Germline V gives CDR1 MNHEY, CDR2 SMNVEV (reference sequence). The CDR3 extends over 18 amino acids. CDR3 region: CASSATTGGGFMNTEAFF. CDR3 in DNA: TGTGCCAGCAGTGCCACCACAGGGGGCGGATTCATGAACACTGAAGCTTTCTTT.

The chain has TRBV9 and TRBJ2-7; D possibly corresponds to TRBD1 (6 bases). The CDR3 is 14 amino acids. CDR1 is SGDLS, CDR2 YYNGEE, per germline. V lost 0 bases, J lost 3 bases, and 10 bases lay in between. The CDR3 DNA is TGTGCCAGCAGCGTAGGGAAAGGGGGCTACGAGCAGTACTTC. Amino acids: CASSVGKGGYEQYF. Supplemented by reference TRBV9 and TRBJ2-7, the full variable domain reads DSGVTQTPKHLITATGQRVTLRCSPRSGDLSVYWYQQSLDQGLQFLIQYYNGEERAKGNILERFSAQQFPDLHSELNLSSLELGDSALYFCASSVGKGGYEQYFGPGTRLTVT.

V usage is TRBV15 and J usage is TRBJ1-3, with TRBD1 as a possible D gene (5 bases). V was clipped by 0 bases and J by 5 bases, with 20 bases between them. The CDR3 spans 18 residues. Germline-derived CDR1 and CDR2 are LNHNV and YYDKDF (reference sequence). CDR3 sequence (DNA): TGTGCCACCAGCAGAGATCCTGGGGCGTTAGGGATGAGAAACACCATATATTTT. Residues: CATSRDPGALGMRNTIYF.

The chain carries TRBV10-3 and TRBJ1-3, with 8 bases that match TRBD1. Germline V gene lookup returns CDR1 ENHRY and CDR2 SYGVKD. The CDR3 contains 16 residues. V shed 4 bases, J shed 0 bases, and the junction held 5 bases outside the gene matches. CDR3 sequence reads: CAISGRDRSSGNTIYF. The DNA of the CDR3 is TGTGCCATCAGTGGCCGGGACAGGTCCTCTGGAAACACCATATATTTT.

The rearrangement joins TRBV9 to TRBJ2-5; D perhaps matches TRBD1 (6 bases). Germline CDR1 and CDR2: SGDLS and YYNGEE. This CDR3 comprises 12 residues. V was trimmed by 3 bases and J by 8 bases, leaving 11 bases between them. In DNA form, the CDR3 reads TGTGCCAGCAGCGCTCAGGGGTTCACCCAGTACTTC. Protein product: CASSAQGFTQYF. Using reference TRBV9 and TRBJ2-5 for the parts outside the CDR3, the full variable domain is DSGVTQTPKHLITATGQRVTLRCSPRSGDLSVYWYQQSLDQGLQFLIQYYNGEERAKGNILERFSAQQFPDLHSELNLSSLELGDSALYFCASSAQGFTQYFGPGTRLLVL.

The chain has TRBV5-1 and TRBJ2-5; D perhaps matches TRBD1 (5 bases). V was pared by 0 bases and J by 2 bases, with 14 bases between. The CDR3 has 16 amino acids. Germline CDR1 SGHRS, CDR2 YFSETQ. The CDR3 nucleotides are TGCGCCAGCAGCTTGGGGGATTCGGCAGGGCAAGAGACCCAGTACTTC. Protein product: CASSLGDSAGQETQYF.

The V call is TRBV11-3, the J call TRBJ2-1; D unresolved. Germline lookup yields CDR1 SGHNT and CDR2 YENEEA. The V gene lost 7 bases and the J gene lost 8 bases, with 15 bases spanning the gap. This CDR3 has 13 residues. The CDR3 spells CASNEANFDEQFF. CDR3 nucleotides: TGTGCCAGCAACGAGGCCAATTTCGATGAGCAGTTCTTC. Supplemented by reference TRBV11-3 and TRBJ2-1, the full variable domain reads EAGVVQSPRYKIIEKKQPVAFWCNPISGHNTLYWYLQNLGQGPELLIRYENEEAVDDSQLPKDRFSAERLKGVDSTLKIQPAELGDSAVYLCASNEANFDEQFFGPGTRLTVL.

V is TRBV19 and J is TRBJ2-7; the D gene is possibly TRBD2 (6 bases). The V and J ends lost 10 bases and 7 bases respectively, with 17 bases between them. The germline gives CDR1 LNHDA, CDR2 SQIVND (reference sequence). This CDR3 spans 12 amino acids. The CDR3 sequence: CATSAGYREQYF. The CDR3, as DNA: TGTGCCACAAGTGCGGGGTATCGGGAGCAGTACTTC.

This rearrangement joins TRBV7-9 to TRBJ2-1, with TRBD2 as a possible D gene (6 bases). CDR3 length: 16 residues. Germline assignment: CDR1 SEHNR and CDR2 FQNEAQ (reference sequence). Deletions cut 4 bases from V and 0 bases from J, with 13 bases between. The CDR3 bases are TGTGCCAGCAGCTGGGACTTTGGTTGCTCCTACAATGAGCAGTTCTTC. It encodes CASSWDFGCSYNEQFF.

The genes are TRBV6-1 and TRBJ2-1, with 9 bases fitting TRBD1. Germline values: CDR1 MNHNS, CDR2 SASEGT. J was trimmed by 3 bases and V by 2 bases; bases with no gene match: 2. The CDR3 length is 15 residues. CDR3 DNA sequence: TGTGCCAGCAGTGAAAGACAGGGGGACTACAATGAGCAGTTCTTC. Protein: CASSERQGDYNEQFF.

The gene calls are TRBV4-1 and TRBJ1-5; D unclear. CDR1 is MGHRA and CDR2 is YSYEKL in the germline V gene. Trimming pared 0 bases from V and 11 bases from J, leaving 17 bases between. The CDR3 consists of 15 residues. The CDR3 DNA sequence: TGCGCCAGCAGCCAAGAGGGCCTGAGAGGGAGGACCCAGCATTTT. The encoded protein is CASSQEGLRGRTQHF.

This chain connects TRBV5-1 to TRBJ2-1; 7 bases align to TRBD2. This CDR3 region has 15 residues. After removal of 3 bases from V and 8 bases from J, the junction contained 11 bases not matched to a gene. Germline CDR1 and CDR2: SGHRS and YFSETQ. This CDR3 reads CASSWGGGTEDEQFF. DNA of the CDR3: TGCGCCAGCAGCTGGGGCGGGGGAACAGAGGATGAGCAGTTCTTC. The full variable domain, with the rest looked up from reference TRBV5-1 and TRBJ2-1, is KAGVTQTPRYLIKTRGQQVTLSCSPISGHRSVSWYQQTPGQGLQFLFEYFSETQRNKGNFPGRFSGRQFSNSRSEMNVSTLELGDSALYLCASSWGGGTEDEQFFGPGTRLTVL.

The chain couples TRBV5-4 to TRBJ1-1; D is uncertain. The germline V and J ends were trimmed by 3 bases and 1 base, with 10 bases remaining between them. The CDR3 runs to 14 residues. Germline V gene data show CDR1 as SGHNT and CDR2 as YYREEE (reference sequence). CDR3 DNA sequence: TGTGCCAGCAGCTGGCGGCAGCAGAACACTGAAGCTTTCTTT. Protein product: CASSWRQQNTEAFF.

This clone was found once. The chain couples TRBV7-2 to TRBJ2-7; D gene unclear. Trimming pared 5 bases from V and 2 bases from J, leaving 7 bases between. The CDR3 has 12 residues. Germline loops: CDR1 SGHTA, CDR2 FQGNSA. The CDR3 region is CASSRYAYEQYF. The CDR3 bases are TGTGCCAGCAGCCGTTATGCCTACGAGCAGTACTTC.

This chain joins TRBV7-9 and TRBJ2-3, with D possibly TRBD2 on 6 matching bases. The CDR3 consists of 15 residues. The germline V gene encodes CDR1 SEHNR and CDR2 FQNEAQ (reference sequence). V was trimmed by 3 bases and J by 1 base, leaving 11 bases between them. CDR3 DNA: TGTGCCAGCAGCTTCGCAGCGGGCCGCACAGATACGCAGTATTTT. Translating it yields CASSFAAGRTDTQYF.

In its sample, this clone was seen once. J is TRBJ2-1 and V is TRBV27, with D perhaps matching TRBD2 (5 bases). The V end was cut by 6 bases, the J end by 9 bases, with 15 bases between. The CDR3 is made up of 13 amino acids. Germline V lookup: CDR1 MNHEY, CDR2 SMNVEV (reference sequence). The CDR3 region is CASSTRFHSEQFF. CDR3 bases: TGTGCCAGCAGCACTAGGTTCCATTCTGAGCAGTTCTTC.

The chain couples TRBV5-4 to TRBJ2-1, with 7 nucleotides matching TRBD2. Germline-derived CDR1 and CDR2 are SGHNT and YYREEE (reference sequence). After removal of 4 bases from V and 8 bases from J, the junction contained 12 bases not matched to a gene. The CDR3 has 15 residues. The CDR3 DNA reads as TGTGCCAGCAGCCCCGTCCCTAGCGGATATGATGAGCAGTTCTTC. Its translation is CASSPVPSGYDEQFF.